The 18 T cell receptor beta chains presented below share a single source sample, sequenced in a study of blood T cell repertoires in COVID-19. The repertoire was sequenced with immunoSEQ multiplex PCR; TCRdb's copy has only in-frame clones and lacks some. This sample yields approximately 410,000 clones, of which 86% are seen a single time; around 1.4% belongs to the top ten. Sequencing used peripheral blood. These receptors all come from a woman aged 25 to 39 with active or convalescent COVID-19.

The table lists this clone with a count of one. The rearrangement uses TRBV5-1 and TRBJ2-1; TRBD2 agrees at 7 bases. The CDR3 sequence is 20 residues long. Germline CDR1 is SGHRS and CDR2 is YFSETQ. The junction had 15 bases not matched to a gene; V was cut back by 0 bases and J by 0 bases. The CDR3 DNA sequence: TGCGCCAGCAGCTTGGCCCAGACATTTGGCGGGACTACCTCCTACAATGAGCAGTTCTTC. Translating gives CASSLAQTFGGTTSYNEQFF.

The CDR3 DNA reads as TGTGCCTGGACTCAGGGGTTGATGTCTGAAGCTTTCTTT. Amino acids: CAWTQGLMSEAFF. The chain carries TRBV30 and TRBJ1-1; D might be TRBD1 (6 bases). V was clipped by 4 bases and J by 6 bases, with 15 bases between them. The CDR3 length is 13 residues. Per the germline V gene, CDR1 is GTSNPN and CDR2 is SVGIG (reference sequence).

The rearrangement links TRBV14 to TRBJ1-1, with 8 bases identical to TRBD1. The CDR3 has 13 residues. Unmatched junction bases numbered 3, after V lost 4 bases and J lost 5 bases. Per germline, CDR1 SGHDN and CDR2 FVKESK. CDR3 in DNA: TGTGCCAGCAGCCGACAGGGGTGGACTGAAGCTTTCTTT. This encodes CASSRQGWTEAFF.

The gene calls are TRBV27 and TRBJ1-2; D is perhaps TRBD1 (5 bases). This CDR3 comprises 13 residues. Germline V lookup: CDR1 MNHEY, CDR2 SMNVEV (reference sequence). Trimming removed 1 base from V and 7 bases from J, with 10 bases in between. The CDR3 loop reads CASSLLGGVGYTF. DNA of the CDR3: TGTGCCAGCAGTTTATTAGGAGGGGTTGGCTACACCTTC.

The gene calls are TRBV19 and TRBJ1-2, with TRBD1 identical over 9 bases. Per germline, CDR1 LNHDA and CDR2 SQIVND (reference sequence). V lost 5 bases and J lost 4; bases outside the gene matches: 8. This CDR3 spans 15 amino acids. The CDR3 here is CASSPRTGEGYGYTF. The CDR3 region has the DNA TGTGCCAGTAGTCCCCGGACAGGGGAGGGCTATGGCTACACCTTC.

This chain uses TRBV27 with TRBJ2-7, with D perhaps TRBD1 (6 bases). CDR1 MNHEY and CDR2 SMNVEV come from the germline V gene (reference sequence). There are 15 residues in the CDR3. V gave up 4 bases and J gave up 3 bases, with 16 bases separating them. CDR3 sequence: CASSSKYRVLYEQYF. CDR3 DNA sequence: TGTGCCAGCAGTTCGAAATACAGGGTACTCTACGAGCAGTACTTC.

The chain couples TRBV7-9 to TRBJ2-3, with 15 bases aligning to TRBD2. With V trimmed by 5 bases and J by 0 bases, 15 bases remained unmatched. Germline V CDR1 and CDR2: SEHNR, FQNEAQ (reference sequence). The CDR3 consists of 21 residues. The CDR3 loop is CASSILGLAGGLYSSTDTQYF. The CDR3 DNA is TGTGCCAGCAGCATCCTGGGACTAGCGGGGGGATTATACTCTAGCACAGATACGCAGTATTTT.

The chain combines TRBV5-5 with TRBJ1-5, with 8 positions matching TRBD1. The V segment lost 1 base and the J segment 7 bases; nucleotides outside the gene matches: 10. The germline V gene encodes CDR1 SGHKS and CDR2 YYEKEE (reference sequence). The CDR3 totals 16 residues. The CDR3 nucleotides are TGTGCCAGCAGCTTGCAACCCGACAGGGGCGGGCAGCCCCAGCATTTT. This translates into CASSLQPDRGGQPQHF.

Here the CDR3 DNA reads TGTGCCAGCAGTGAAGCGCGATATTCACCCCTCCACTTT. As protein: CASSEARYSPLHF. The chain has TRBV6-1 and TRBJ1-6; D remains unclear. The CDR3 length is 13 residues. Germline V CDR1 and CDR2: MNHNS, SASEGT. Trimming took off 0 bases at V and 8 bases at J, with 5 bases between the two ends.

V gene TRBV20-1 combines with J gene TRBJ2-3, with D possibly matching TRBD2 (5 bases). CDR3 length: 14 residues. V gave up 3 bases and J gave up 6 bases, with 16 bases separating them. CDR1 DFQATT and CDR2 SNEGSKA come from the germline V gene (reference sequence). This chain's CDR3 is CSASGLLAPDTQYF. The DNA for the CDR3 is TGCAGTGCTAGTGGACTTCTAGCCCCGGATACGCAGTATTTT.

This sequence joins TRBV5-6 and TRBJ1-6; 8 bases agree with TRBD1. The V and J ends lost 0 bases and 7 bases, in that order; junction bases with no gene match: 0. There are 14 residues in the CDR3. CDR1 and CDR2 (germline): SGHDT, YYEEEE. CDR3 amino acids: CASSLGQGNSPLHF. DNA for the CDR3: TGTGCCAGCAGCTTGGGACAGGGGAATTCACCCCTCCACTTT. Complete variable domain (other parts from reference TRBV5-6 and TRBJ1-6): DAGVTQSPTHLIKTRGQQVTLRCSPKSGHDTVSWYQQALGQGPQFIFQYYEEEERQRGNFPDRFSGHQFPNYSSELNVNALLLGDSALYLCASSLGQGNSPLHFGNGTRLTVT.

J is TRBJ2-1 and V is TRBV28, with 10 bases lining up with TRBD1. Germline lookup yields CDR1 MDHEN and CDR2 SYDVKM. The CDR3 runs to 18 residues. The V gene end was trimmed by 2 bases and the J gene end by 0 bases; junction bases not matched to a gene: 7. CDR3 loop: CASSLRDRGSSSYNEQFF. The CDR3 DNA reads TGTGCCAGCAGTTTAAGGGACAGGGGCTCATCCTCCTACAATGAGCAGTTCTTC. The complete variable domain, with remaining parts taken from reference TRBV28 and TRBJ2-1, reads DVKVTQSSRYLVKRTGEKVFLECVQDMDHENMFWYRQDPGLGLRLIYFSYDVKMKEKGDIPEGYSVSREKKERFSLILESASTNQTSMYLCASSLRDRGSSSYNEQFFGPGTRLTVL.

This chain links TRBV3-1 (or the pseudogene TRBV3-2) with TRBJ1-6; D ambiguous. The CDR3 extends over 14 amino acids. Germline values: CDR1 LGHDT, CDR2 YNNKEL (reference sequence). Between the trimmed V and J ends, which lost 0 bases and 8 bases, there was a span of 8 bases. The CDR3 protein is CASSQDYGDSPLHF. CDR3 in DNA: TGTGCCAGCAGCCAAGATTACGGGGATTCACCCCTCCACTTT.

Details on this clone: This sample includes further DNA sequences coding for the same CDR3. The chain links TRBV20-1 to TRBJ2-7, with unresolved D. Trimming pared 0 bases from V and 4 bases from J, leaving 4 bases between. CDR1 and CDR2 from the germline V gene are DFQATT and SNEGSKA (reference sequence). This CDR3 spans 11 amino acids. CDR3 nucleotide sequence: TGCAGTGCTAGAGACAGTTACGAGCAGTACTTC. The encoded protein is CSARDSYEQYF.

The rearrangement links TRBV6-5 to TRBJ2-5; D may be TRBD2 (7 bases). With 7 bases removed from V and 4 bases from J, the gap between germline ends came to 13 bases. Germline V gene sequence: CDR1 MNHEY, CDR2 SVGAGI. The CDR3 loop spans 13 amino acids. The CDR3 sequence: CASTGGMRETQYF. The CDR3 DNA reads TGTGCCAGCACGGGGGGCATGCGAGAGACCCAGTACTTC.

The V and J genes are TRBV15 and TRBJ2-7; D gene unclear. Germline V gene sequence: CDR1 LNHNV, CDR2 YYDKDF (reference sequence). V dropped 1 base and J dropped 2 bases, with 6 bases sitting between them. The CDR3 spans 13 residues. The CDR3 DNA is TGTGCCACCAGCAGAGCAAGCACCTACGAGCAGTACTTC. Its translation is CATSRASTYEQYF.

This chain connects TRBV14 to TRBJ2-1, with D possibly matching TRBD1 (5 bases). Trimming took off 4 bases at V and 6 bases at J, with 19 bases between the two ends. The CDR3 is 16 residues long. Germline V gene sequence: CDR1 SGHDN, CDR2 FVKESK. The CDR3 bases are TGTGCCAGCAGCCCCCCTGGCGTGTACAGGCCCAATGAGCAGTTCTTC. It is translated as CASSPPGVYRPNEQFF.

The chain couples TRBV21-1 to TRBJ1-2. TRBV21-1 is deemed a pseudogene. CDR3 size: 14 residues. The CDR3 here is CASSKGGGDYGYTF. CDR3 DNA sequence: TGTGCCAGCAGCAAAGGGGGGGGAGACTATGGCTACACCTTC.